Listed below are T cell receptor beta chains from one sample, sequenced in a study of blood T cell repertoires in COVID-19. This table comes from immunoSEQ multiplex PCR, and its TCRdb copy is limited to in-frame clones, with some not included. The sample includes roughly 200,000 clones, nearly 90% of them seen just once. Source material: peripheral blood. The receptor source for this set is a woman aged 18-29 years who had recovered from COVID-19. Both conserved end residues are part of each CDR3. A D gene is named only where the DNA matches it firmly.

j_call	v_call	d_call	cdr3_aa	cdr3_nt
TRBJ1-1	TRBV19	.	CASSKGVMGNTEAFF	TGTGCCAGTAGTAAGGGGGTCATGGGGAACACTGAAGCTTTCTTT
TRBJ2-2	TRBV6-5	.	CASSGDAGVGELFF	TGTGCCAGCAGCGGAGACGCTGGCGTCGGGGAGCTGTTTTTT
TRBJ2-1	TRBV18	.	CASSLLQYNEQFF	TGTGCCAGCTCACTCCTACAGTACAATGAGCAGTTCTTC
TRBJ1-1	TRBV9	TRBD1	CASSEGDRANTEAFF	TGTGCCAGCAGCGAAGGGGACAGGGCGAACACTGAAGCTTTCTTT
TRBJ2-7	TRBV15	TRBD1	CATSAGTGPYEQYF	TGTGCCACCAGCGCAGGGACAGGGCCCTACGAGCAGTACTTC
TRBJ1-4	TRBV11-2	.	CASSLWGGLGEKLFF	TGTGCCAGCAGCTTATGGGGGGGACTTGGCGAAAAACTGTTTTTT
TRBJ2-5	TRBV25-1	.	CASRPKGRTWETQYF	TGTGCCAGCAGACCTAAGGGCAGGACTTGGGAGACCCAGTACTTC
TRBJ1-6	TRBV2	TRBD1	CASGTGGQKLSNSPLHF	TGTGCCTCCGGGACAGGGGGACAAAAGTTATCTAATTCACCCCTCCACTTT
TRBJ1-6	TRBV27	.	CASSYRGYSYNSPLHF	TGTGCCAGCAGTTATCGGGGGTACTCCTATAATTCACCCCTCCACTTT
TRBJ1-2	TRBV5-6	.	CASSLGRSVHGYTF	TGTGCCAGCAGCTTGGGAAGGAGTGTGCATGGCTACACCTTC
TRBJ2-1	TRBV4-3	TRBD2	CASSQETSGEPNEQFF	TGCGCCAGCAGCCAAGAGACTAGCGGGGAGCCCAATGAGCAGTTCTTC
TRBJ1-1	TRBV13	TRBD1	CASSGTGSITEAFF	TGTGCCAGCAGCGGGACAGGGTCGATCACTGAAGCTTTCTTT
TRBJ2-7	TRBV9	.	CASSPGGGRGSYEQYF	TGTGCCAGCAGCCCAGGGGGCGGGAGGGGGTCCTACGAGCAGTACTTC
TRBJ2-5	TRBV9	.	CASSVAPRHQETQYF	TGTGCCAGCAGCGTAGCCCCGCGCCACCAAGAGACCCAGTACTTC
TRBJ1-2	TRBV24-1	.	CATSEGSNYGYTF	TGTGCCACCAGTGAGGGCAGTAACTATGGCTACACCTTC